This T cell receptor beta chain is from a study of blood T cell repertoires in COVID-19. Study background: Sites across the United States, Italy and Spain contributed samples from acute and convalescent COVID-19. Nucleic acid was either cDNA or gDNA, and it came from T cells, B-cell-depleted T cells, or PBMCs.

Authors' analysis steps: Estimation of nucleated cell counts was performed using reference gene primer amplification. TCRdb's copy holds only in-frame clones and misses some; the assay was immunoSEQ multiplex PCR. V and J calls and clone size follow that table, whereas D and trimming were derived from the DNA. The table includes around 190,000 clones, under 90% detected once. Germline V gene lookup returns CDR1 SGHTA and CDR2 FQGNSA. V lost 3 bases to trimming and J lost 5 bases; unmatched junction nucleotides: 0. The CDR3 spans 14 residues. The sample was peripheral blood. This chain links TRBV7-2 with TRBJ2-5; 13 nucleotides agree with TRBD2. The sequence was obtained from a man aged 55 to 70 with acute or convalescent COVID-19. The CDR3 reads CASSLTSGGETQYF. CDR3 DNA sequence: TGTGCCAGCAGCTTGACTAGCGGGGGGGAGACCCAGTACTTC.